A single sample gave rise to the 6 T cell receptor beta chains below, sequenced in a study of T cell responses to AZD1222 COVID-19 vaccine. Sequenced by immunoSEQ multiplex PCR; TCRdb stores in-frame clones only, minus some. The sample holds about 99,000 clones, about 92% seen once. Here the sequenced sample was peripheral blood, taken on day 0 of AZD1222 vaccination. These receptors all come from an adult in good health.

The CDR3 sequence is CASSDSRGGDFEKLFF. The CDR3 DNA is TGTGCCAGCAGTGATAGTCGAGGGGGCGATTTCGAAAAACTGTTTTTT. The rearrangement links TRBV6-1 to TRBJ1-4, with 7 positions matching TRBD1. The V and J ends lost 3 bases and 8 bases, in that order; junction bases with no gene match: 12. The CDR3 totals 16 residues. The germline gives CDR1 MNHNS, CDR2 SASEGT.

The chain has TRBV5-1 and TRBJ1-1; unclear D gene. The CDR3 has 13 residues. In germline, CDR1 is SGHRS, CDR2 YFSETQ. V was pared by 0 bases and J by 11 bases, with 14 bases between. Here the CDR3 reads CASSLDFSEGAFF. Written as DNA, the CDR3 is TGCGCCAGCAGCTTGGATTTCTCGGAAGGGGCTTTCTTT. The full variable domain, its missing parts supplied by reference TRBV5-1 and TRBJ1-1, is KAGVTQTPRYLIKTRGQQVTLSCSPISGHRSVSWYQQTPGQGLQFLFEYFSETQRNKGNFPGRFSGRQFSNSRSEMNVSTLELGDSALYLCASSLDFSEGAFFGQGTRLTVV.

This chain joins TRBV4-1 and TRBJ1-1, with unresolved D. Trimming took 0 bases from V and 4 from J, leaving 15 bases between them. Germline loops: CDR1 MGHRA, CDR2 YSYEKL. The CDR3 spans 16 residues. The CDR3 nucleotides read TGCGCCAGCAGCCAAGATCTGGGTTTCAGAAGCACTGAAGCTTTCTTT. The encoded protein is CASSQDLGFRSTEAFF.

As regards this clone: Other DNA sequences within the sample encode an identical CDR3. J is TRBJ2-2 and V is TRBV5-1; D is unresolved. The length of the CDR3 is 13 residues. Germline-derived CDR1 and CDR2 are SGHRS and YFSETQ. The V gene lost 0 bases and the J gene lost 4 bases, with 4 bases spanning the gap. The CDR3 DNA sequence: TGCGCCAGCAGCTTGGGTACCACCGGGGAGCTGTTTTTT. As protein: CASSLGTTGELFF.

The chain links TRBV5-4 to TRBJ1-2; D is unclear. V lost 5 bases and J lost 0, with 8 bases in between. Germline V gives CDR1 SGHNT, CDR2 YYREEE (reference sequence). There are 13 residues in the CDR3. CDR3 sequence reads: CASRLEANYGYTF. The CDR3 nucleotides read TGTGCCAGCAGATTAGAAGCTAACTATGGCTACACCTTC. Looking up the rest from reference TRBV5-4 and TRBJ1-2 gives the full variable domain: ETGVTQSPTHLIKTRGQQVTLRCSSQSGHNTVSWYQQALGQGPQFIFQYYREEENGRGNFPPRFSGLQFPNYSSELNVNALELDDSALYLCASRLEANYGYTFGSGTRLTVV.

The chain uses TRBV9 and TRBJ2-2; D call uncertain. The CDR3 covers 17 residues. CDR1 and CDR2 from the germline V gene are SGDLS and YYNGEE. Trimming took 0 bases from V and 0 from J, leaving 12 bases between them. The CDR3 DNA sequence: TGTGCCAGCAGCGTAGCCCCCTCCGGGCCGAACACCGGGGAGCTGTTTTTT. It yields the protein CASSVAPSGPNTGELFF.